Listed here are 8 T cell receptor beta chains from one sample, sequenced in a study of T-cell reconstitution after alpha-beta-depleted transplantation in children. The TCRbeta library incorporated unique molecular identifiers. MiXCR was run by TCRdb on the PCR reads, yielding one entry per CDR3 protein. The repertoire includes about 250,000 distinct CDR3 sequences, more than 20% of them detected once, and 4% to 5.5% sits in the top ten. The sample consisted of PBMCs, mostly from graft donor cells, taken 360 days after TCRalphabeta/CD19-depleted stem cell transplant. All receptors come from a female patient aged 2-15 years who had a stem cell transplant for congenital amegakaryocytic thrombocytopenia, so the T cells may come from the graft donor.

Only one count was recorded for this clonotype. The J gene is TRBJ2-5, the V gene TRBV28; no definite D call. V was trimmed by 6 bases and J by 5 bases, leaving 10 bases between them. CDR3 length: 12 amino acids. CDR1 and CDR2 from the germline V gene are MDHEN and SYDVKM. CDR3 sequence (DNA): TGTGCCAGCAGCAAGTTATGGGAGACCCAGTACTTC. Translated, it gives CASSKLWETQYF.

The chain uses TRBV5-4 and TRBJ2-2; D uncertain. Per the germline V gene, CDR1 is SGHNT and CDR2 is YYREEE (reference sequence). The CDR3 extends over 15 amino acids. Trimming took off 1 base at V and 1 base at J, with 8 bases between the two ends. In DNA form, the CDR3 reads TGTGCCAGCAGCTTGAATACGGGGAACACCGGGGAGCTGTTTTTT. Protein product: CASSLNTGNTGELFF. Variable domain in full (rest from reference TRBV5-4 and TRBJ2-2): ETGVTQSPTHLIKTRGQQVTLRCSSQSGHNTVSWYQQALGQGPQFIFQYYREEENGRGNFPPRFSGLQFPNYSSELNVNALELDDSALYLCASSLNTGNTGELFFGEGSRLTVL.

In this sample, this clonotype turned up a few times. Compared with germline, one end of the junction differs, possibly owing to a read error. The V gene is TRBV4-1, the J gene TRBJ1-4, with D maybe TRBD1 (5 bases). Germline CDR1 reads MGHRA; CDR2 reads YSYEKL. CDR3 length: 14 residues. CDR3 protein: CASRQVGPNEKLFF. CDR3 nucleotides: TGCGCCAGCAGGCAAGTGGGGCCCAATGAAAAACTGTTTTTT.

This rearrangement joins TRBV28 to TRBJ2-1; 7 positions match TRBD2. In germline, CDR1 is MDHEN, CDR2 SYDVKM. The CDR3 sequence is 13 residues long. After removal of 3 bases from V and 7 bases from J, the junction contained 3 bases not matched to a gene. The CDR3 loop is CASSFGGGNEQFF. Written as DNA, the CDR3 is TGTGCCAGCAGTTTCGGCGGGGGTAATGAGCAGTTCTTC.

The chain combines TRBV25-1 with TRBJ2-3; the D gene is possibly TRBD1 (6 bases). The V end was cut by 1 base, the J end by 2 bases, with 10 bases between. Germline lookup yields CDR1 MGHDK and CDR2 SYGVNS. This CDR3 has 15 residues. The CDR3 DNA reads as TGTGCCAGCAGTGAATTCGGGACAACCACAGATACGCAGTATTTT. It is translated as CASSEFGTTTDTQYF.

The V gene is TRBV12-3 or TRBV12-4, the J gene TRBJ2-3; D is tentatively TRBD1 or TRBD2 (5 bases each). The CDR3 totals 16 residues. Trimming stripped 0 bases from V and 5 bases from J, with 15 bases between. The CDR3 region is CASSLAGVSGRDTQYF. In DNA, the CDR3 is TGTGCCAGCAGTTTAGCGGGGGTCAGTGGACGAGATACGCAGTATTTT.

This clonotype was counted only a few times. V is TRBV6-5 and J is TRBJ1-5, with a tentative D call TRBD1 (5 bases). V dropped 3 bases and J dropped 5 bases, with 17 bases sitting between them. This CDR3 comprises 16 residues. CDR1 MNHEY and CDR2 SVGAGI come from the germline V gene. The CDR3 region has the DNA TGTGCCAGCAGTTATGGGAGAGGCAGGGTGGATCAGCCCCAGCATTTT. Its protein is CASSYGRGRVDQPQHF.

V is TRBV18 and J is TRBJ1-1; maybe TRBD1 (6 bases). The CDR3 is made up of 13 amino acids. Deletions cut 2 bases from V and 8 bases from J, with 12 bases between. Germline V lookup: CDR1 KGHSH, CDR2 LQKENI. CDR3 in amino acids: CASSPYRVAEAFF. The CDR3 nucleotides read TGTGCCAGCTCACCATACAGGGTTGCGGAAGCTTTCTTT.